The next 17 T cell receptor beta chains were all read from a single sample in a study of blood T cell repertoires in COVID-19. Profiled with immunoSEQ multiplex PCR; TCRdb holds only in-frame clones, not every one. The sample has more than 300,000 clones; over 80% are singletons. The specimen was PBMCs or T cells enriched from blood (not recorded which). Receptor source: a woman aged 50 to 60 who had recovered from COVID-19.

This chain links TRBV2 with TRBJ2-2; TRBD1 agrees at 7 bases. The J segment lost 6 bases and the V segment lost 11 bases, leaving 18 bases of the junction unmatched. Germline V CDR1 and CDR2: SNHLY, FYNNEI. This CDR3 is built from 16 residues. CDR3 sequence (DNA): TGTGCCTCCTTCGATTACAGGGGAAATAGCCCCGGGGAGCTGTTTTTT. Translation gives CASFDYRGNSPGELFF. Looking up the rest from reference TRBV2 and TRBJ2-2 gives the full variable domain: EPEVTQTPSHQVTQMGQEVILRCVPISNHLYFYWYRQILGQKVEFLVSFYNNEISEKSEIFDDQFSVERPDGSNFTLKIRSTKLEDSAMYFCASFDYRGNSPGELFFGEGSRLTVL.

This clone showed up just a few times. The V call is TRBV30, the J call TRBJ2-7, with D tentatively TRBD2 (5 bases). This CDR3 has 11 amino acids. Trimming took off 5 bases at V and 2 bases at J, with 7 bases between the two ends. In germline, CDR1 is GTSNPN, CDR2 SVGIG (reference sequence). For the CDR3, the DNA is TGTGCCTGGGCCGGGACCTACGAGCAGTACTTC. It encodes CAWAGTYEQYF.

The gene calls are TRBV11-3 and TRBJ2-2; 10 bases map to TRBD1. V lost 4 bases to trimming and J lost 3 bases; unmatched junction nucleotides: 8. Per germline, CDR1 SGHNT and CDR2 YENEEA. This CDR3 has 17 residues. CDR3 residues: CASSWGWDRGYTGELFF. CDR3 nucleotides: TGTGCCAGCAGCTGGGGTTGGGACAGGGGATACACCGGGGAGCTGTTTTTT.

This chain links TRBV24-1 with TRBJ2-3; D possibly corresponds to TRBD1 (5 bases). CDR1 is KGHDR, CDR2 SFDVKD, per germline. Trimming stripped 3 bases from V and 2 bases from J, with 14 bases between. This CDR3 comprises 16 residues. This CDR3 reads CATSDGLGQATDTQYF. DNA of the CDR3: TGTGCCACCAGTGATGGGTTAGGACAAGCCACAGATACGCAGTATTTT.

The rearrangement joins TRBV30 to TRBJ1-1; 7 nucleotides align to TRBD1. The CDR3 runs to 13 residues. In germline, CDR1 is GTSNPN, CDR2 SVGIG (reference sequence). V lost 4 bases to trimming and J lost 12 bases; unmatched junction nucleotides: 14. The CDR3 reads CAWNIKQGTTPFF. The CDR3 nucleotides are TGTGCCTGGAACATCAAACAGGGGACGACGCCTTTCTTT.

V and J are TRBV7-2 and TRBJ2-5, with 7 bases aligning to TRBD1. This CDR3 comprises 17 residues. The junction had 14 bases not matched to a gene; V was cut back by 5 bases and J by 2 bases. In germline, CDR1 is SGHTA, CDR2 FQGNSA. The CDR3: CASSPPGQLVGQETQYF. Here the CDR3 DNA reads TGTGCCAGCAGCCCCCCGGGACAGCTTGTCGGGCAAGAGACCCAGTACTTC.

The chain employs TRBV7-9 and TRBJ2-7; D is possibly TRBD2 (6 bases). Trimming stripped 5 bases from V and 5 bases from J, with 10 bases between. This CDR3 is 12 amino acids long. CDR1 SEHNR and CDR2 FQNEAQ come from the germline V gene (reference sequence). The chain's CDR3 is CASSPWGDEQYF. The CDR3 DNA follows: TGTGCCAGCAGCCCCTGGGGGGACGAGCAGTACTTC.

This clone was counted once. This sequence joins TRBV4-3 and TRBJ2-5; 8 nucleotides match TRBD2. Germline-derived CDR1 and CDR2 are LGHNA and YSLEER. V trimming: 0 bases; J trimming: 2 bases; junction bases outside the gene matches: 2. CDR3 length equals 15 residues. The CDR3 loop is CASSQDAGGQETQYF. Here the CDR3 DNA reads TGCGCCAGCAGCCAAGATGCGGGGGGTCAAGAGACCCAGTACTTC.

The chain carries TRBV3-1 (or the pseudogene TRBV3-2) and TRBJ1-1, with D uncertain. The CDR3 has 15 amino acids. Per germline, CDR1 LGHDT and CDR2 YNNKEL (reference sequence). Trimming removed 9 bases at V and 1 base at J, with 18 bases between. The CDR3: CASREVTDPNTEAFF. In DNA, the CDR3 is TGTGCCAGTCGGGAGGTTACGGATCCGAACACTGAAGCTTTCTTT.

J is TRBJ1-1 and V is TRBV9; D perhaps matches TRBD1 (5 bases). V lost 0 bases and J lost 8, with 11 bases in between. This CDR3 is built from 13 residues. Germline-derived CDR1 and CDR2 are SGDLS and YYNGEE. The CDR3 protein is CASSVGSWGEAFF. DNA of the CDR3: TGTGCCAGCAGCGTAGGAAGTTGGGGCGAAGCTTTCTTT.

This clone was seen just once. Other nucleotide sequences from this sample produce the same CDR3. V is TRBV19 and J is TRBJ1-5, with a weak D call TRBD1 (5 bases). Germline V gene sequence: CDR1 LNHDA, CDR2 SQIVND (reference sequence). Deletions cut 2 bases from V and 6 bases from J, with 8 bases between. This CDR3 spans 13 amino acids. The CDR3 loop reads CASSIRGSQPQHF. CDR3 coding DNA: TGTGCCAGTAGTATACGGGGGAGTCAGCCCCAGCATTTT.

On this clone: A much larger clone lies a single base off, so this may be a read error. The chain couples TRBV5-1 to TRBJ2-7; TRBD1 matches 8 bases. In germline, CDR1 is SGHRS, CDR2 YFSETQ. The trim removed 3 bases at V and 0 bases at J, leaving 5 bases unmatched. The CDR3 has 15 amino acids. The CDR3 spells CASSWGQASSYEQYF. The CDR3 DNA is TGCGCCAGCAGCTGGGGACAGGCGAGCTCCTACGAGCAGTACTTC. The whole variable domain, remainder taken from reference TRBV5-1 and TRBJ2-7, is KAGVTQTPRYLIKTRGQQVTLSCSPISGHRSVSWYQQTPGQGLQFLFEYFSETQRNKGNFPGRFSGRQFSNSRSEMNVSTLELGDSALYLCASSWGQASSYEQYFGPGTRLTVT.

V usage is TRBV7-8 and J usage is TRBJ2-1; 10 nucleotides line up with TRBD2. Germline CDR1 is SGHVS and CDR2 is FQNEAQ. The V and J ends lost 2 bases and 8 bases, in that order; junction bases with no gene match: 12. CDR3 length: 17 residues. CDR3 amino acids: CASSLSQRGGYLYEQFF. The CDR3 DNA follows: TGTGCCAGCAGCTTATCTCAGCGGGGGGGTTATCTATATGAGCAGTTCTTC.

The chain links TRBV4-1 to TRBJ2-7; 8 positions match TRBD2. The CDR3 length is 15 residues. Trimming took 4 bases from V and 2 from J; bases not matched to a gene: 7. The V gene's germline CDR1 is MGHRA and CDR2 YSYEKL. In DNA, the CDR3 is TGCGCCAGCAGCCCCACTAGCGGATACCCCTACGAGCAGTACTTC. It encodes CASSPTSGYPYEQYF.

For the CDR3, the DNA is TGTGCCAGCAGTCGGGAGGGGGCGAGTAATTCACCCCTCCACTTT. Its protein is CASSREGASNSPLHF. V usage is TRBV5-8 and J usage is TRBJ1-6, with 7 bases lining up with TRBD1. V dropped 5 bases and J dropped 6; count of bases not matched to a gene: 8. Per the germline V gene, CDR1 is SGHTS and CDR2 is YDEGEE. The length of the CDR3 is 15 residues.

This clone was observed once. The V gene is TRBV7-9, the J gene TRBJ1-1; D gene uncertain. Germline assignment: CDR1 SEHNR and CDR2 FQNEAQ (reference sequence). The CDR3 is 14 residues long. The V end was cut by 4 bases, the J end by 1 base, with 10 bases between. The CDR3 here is CASSSTSWNTEAFF. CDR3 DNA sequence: TGTGCCAGCAGCTCGACAAGCTGGAACACTGAAGCTTTCTTT.

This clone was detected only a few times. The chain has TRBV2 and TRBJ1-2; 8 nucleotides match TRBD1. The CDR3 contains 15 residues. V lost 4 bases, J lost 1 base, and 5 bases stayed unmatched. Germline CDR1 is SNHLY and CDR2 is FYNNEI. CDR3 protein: CASSGGTGLNYGYTF. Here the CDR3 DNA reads TGTGCCAGCAGTGGGGGGACAGGCCTTAACTATGGCTACACCTTC.